A single sample gave rise to the 14 T cell receptor beta chains below, sequenced in a study of cytomegalovirus exposure and HLA in healthy donors. TCRdb's table, derived via immunoSEQ multiplex PCR, lists solely in-frame clones and lacks some. Of tens of thousands of clones detected, approximately 95% appear once; the ten largest clones hold 2.5% to 4%. The sequenced material came from PBMCs. These receptors originate from a woman aged 18-29 years in good health and CMV-seropositive.

V and J are TRBV7-2 and TRBJ1-1, with D maybe TRBD1 (5 bases). Germline V gene data show CDR1 as SGHTA and CDR2 as FQGNSA. This CDR3 has 15 residues. V was clipped by 0 bases and J by 1 base, with 9 bases between them. The CDR3 region has the DNA TGTGCCAGCAGCTTAGCAGGACATCCGAACACTGAAGCTTTCTTT. Translating it yields CASSLAGHPNTEAFF.

This sequence joins TRBV7-2 and TRBJ1-5, with D possibly TRBD1 on 5 matching bases. V was shortened by 1 base and J by 5 bases, with 9 bases between the two germline ends. CDR1 SGHTA and CDR2 FQGNSA come from the germline V gene. This CDR3 has 14 residues. As DNA, the CDR3 is TGTGCCAGCAGCTTAGATCCGGGGGATCAGCCCCAGCATTTT. Residues: CASSLDPGDQPQHF.

The genes are TRBV20-1 and TRBJ2-7; tentatively, D is TRBD2 (5 bases). The CDR3 consists of 11 residues. Trimming left V 5 bases short and J 13 bases short, with 18 bases between. Germline lookup yields CDR1 DFQATT and CDR2 SNEGSKA (reference sequence). CDR3 protein: CSARLGSARYF. As DNA, the CDR3 is TGCAGTGCTCGGCTAGGGAGCGCGCGATACTTC.

J is TRBJ1-1 and V is TRBV5-1; no firm D call. This CDR3 comprises 20 residues. V shed 4 bases and J shed 0 bases, with 28 bases lying between them. Looked up from germline, CDR1 is SGHRS and CDR2 is YFSETQ. The CDR3 region is CASSPVWVRGRGIMNTEAFF. The CDR3 DNA reads as TGCGCCAGCAGCCCCGTCTGGGTACGAGGAAGAGGGATCATGAACACTGAAGCTTTCTTT. Full variable domain (rest looked up from reference TRBV5-1 and TRBJ1-1): KAGVTQTPRYLIKTRGQQVTLSCSPISGHRSVSWYQQTPGQGLQFLFEYFSETQRNKGNFPGRFSGRQFSNSRSEMNVSTLELGDSALYLCASSPVWVRGRGIMNTEAFFGQGTRLTVV.

The chain combines TRBV5-4 with TRBJ2-2; the match to TRBD2 covers 9 bases. Germline values: CDR1 SGHNT, CDR2 YYREEE (reference sequence). The CDR3 is 17 amino acids. V was pared by 1 base and J by 5 bases, with 9 bases of the junction left unmatched. CDR3 sequence: CASSLWVAGVNTGELFF. CDR3 nucleotide sequence: TGTGCCAGCAGCTTGTGGGTAGCGGGAGTTAATACCGGGGAGCTGTTTTTT.

The chain employs TRBV4-3 and TRBJ2-3; D possibly corresponds to TRBD1 (5 bases). V dropped 0 bases and J dropped 4 bases, with 14 bases sitting between them. Germline V lookup: CDR1 LGHNA, CDR2 YSLEER. The CDR3 has 16 residues. CDR3 sequence reads: CASSQDKGRVADTQYF. The CDR3 DNA reads as TGCGCCAGCAGCCAAGATAAGGGCAGGGTCGCAGATACGCAGTATTTT.

The chain recombines TRBV4-1 with TRBJ1-1, with TRBD1 matching over 8 bases. Germline assignment: CDR1 MGHRA and CDR2 YSYEKL. The CDR3 sequence is 19 residues long. The ends lost 0 bases at V and 5 bases at J; junction bases unmatched: 17. CDR3 in amino acids: CASSQEIGRGRRLGTEAFF. CDR3 DNA: TGCGCCAGCAGCCAAGAAATTGGCAGGGGGCGAAGATTAGGTACTGAAGCTTTCTTT.

The chain couples TRBV15 to TRBJ1-3; unclear D gene. Germline values: CDR1 LNHNV, CDR2 YYDKDF (reference sequence). This CDR3 region has 18 residues. V was clipped by 0 bases and J by 2 bases, with 17 bases between them. This CDR3 is CATSRDWLGRTAGNTIYF. In nucleotides, the CDR3 is TGTGCCACCAGCAGAGACTGGTTAGGGAGGACGGCTGGAAACACCATATATTTT.

The sample holds one count of this clone. This sequence joins TRBV19 and TRBJ1-6, with 8 bases fitting TRBD1. The ends lost 6 bases at V and 7 bases at J; junction bases unmatched: 11. The CDR3 runs 16 residues. From germline, CDR1 is LNHDA and CDR2 SQIVND (reference sequence). The CDR3 here is CASSADREALNSPLHF. The CDR3 nucleotides are TGTGCCAGTAGCGCGGACAGGGAAGCGTTGAATTCACCCCTCCACTTT.

The chain employs TRBV2 and TRBJ2-1; TRBD1 might be the D (6 bases). The CDR3 length is 14 residues. CDR1 is SNHLY, CDR2 FYNNEI, per germline. V was shortened by 5 bases and J by 9 bases, with 17 bases between the two germline ends. CDR3 residues: CASSFRTAWGEQFF. The CDR3 DNA sequence: TGTGCCAGCAGTTTTCGGACAGCCTGGGGTGAGCAGTTCTTC. The variable domain in full, with the rest retrieved from reference TRBV2 and TRBJ2-1, is EPEVTQTPSHQVTQMGQEVILRCVPISNHLYFYWYRQILGQKVEFLVSFYNNEISEKSEIFDDQFSVERPDGSNFTLKIRSTKLEDSAMYFCASSFRTAWGEQFFGPGTRLTVL.

The chain carries TRBV19 and TRBJ2-1, with 7 bases identical to TRBD1. V lost 7 bases to trimming and J lost 2 bases; unmatched junction nucleotides: 5. The CDR3 consists of 14 residues. Germline V gene lookup returns CDR1 LNHDA and CDR2 SQIVND (reference sequence). The CDR3 nucleotides are TGTGCCAGTAAGCACAGGGGCCCCTACAATGAGCAGTTCTTC. It encodes CASKHRGPYNEQFF. The complete variable domain, with remaining parts taken from reference TRBV19 and TRBJ2-1, reads DGGITQSPKYLFRKEGQNVTLSCEQNLNHDAMYWYRQDPGQGLRLIYYSQIVNDFQKGDIAEGYSVSREKKESFPLTVTSAQKNPTAFYLCASKHRGPYNEQFFGPGTRLTVL.

The chain employs TRBV28 and TRBJ2-2, with 11 nucleotides matching TRBD2. CDR1 and CDR2 from the germline V gene are MDHEN and SYDVKM. The CDR3 runs 17 residues. With V trimmed by 4 bases and J by 3 bases, 7 bases remained unmatched. CDR3 sequence (DNA): TGTGCCAGCAGTTCCTCCCTACTAGCGGGGGACACCGGGGAGCTGTTTTTT. This sequence encodes CASSSSLLAGDTGELFF.

The chain has TRBV28 and TRBJ2-7, with 8 nucleotides matching TRBD1. Germline trimming cut 8 bases from V and 5 bases from J; bases unmatched to any gene: 11. The CDR3 runs 14 residues. Germline CDR1 reads MDHEN; CDR2 reads SYDVKM. CDR3: CASEDRDFSHEQYF. CDR3 sequence (DNA): TGTGCCAGCGAGGACAGGGATTTTAGCCACGAGCAGTACTTC.

The J gene is TRBJ1-2, the V gene TRBV9; no clear D. CDR3 size: 13 residues. V lost 4 bases, J lost 1 base, and 8 bases lay in between. Germline values: CDR1 SGDLS, CDR2 YYNGEE. CDR3: CASSKNSNYGYTF. DNA for the CDR3: TGTGCCAGCAGCAAGAACAGTAACTATGGCTACACCTTC.